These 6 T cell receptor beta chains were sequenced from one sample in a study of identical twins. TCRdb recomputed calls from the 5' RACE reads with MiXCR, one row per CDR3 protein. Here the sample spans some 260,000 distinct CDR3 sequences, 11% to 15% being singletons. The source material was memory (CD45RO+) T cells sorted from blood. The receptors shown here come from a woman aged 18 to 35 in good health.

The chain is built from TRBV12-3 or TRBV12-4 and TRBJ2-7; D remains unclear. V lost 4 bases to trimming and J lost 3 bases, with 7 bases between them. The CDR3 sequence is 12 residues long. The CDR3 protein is CASSSDVYEQYF. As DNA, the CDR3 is TGTGCCAGCAGTTCGGACGTCTACGAGCAGTACTTC.

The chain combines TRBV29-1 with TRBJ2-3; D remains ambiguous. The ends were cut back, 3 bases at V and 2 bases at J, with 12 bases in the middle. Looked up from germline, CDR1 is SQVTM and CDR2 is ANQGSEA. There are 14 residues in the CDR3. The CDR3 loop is CSVDGWASTDTQYF. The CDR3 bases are TGCAGCGTTGATGGGTGGGCCTCCACAGATACGCAGTATTTT.

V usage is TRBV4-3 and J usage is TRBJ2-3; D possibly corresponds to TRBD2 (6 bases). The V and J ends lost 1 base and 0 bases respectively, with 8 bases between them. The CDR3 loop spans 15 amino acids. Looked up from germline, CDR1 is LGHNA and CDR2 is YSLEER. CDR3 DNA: TGCGCCAGCAGCCAAGGGAGCGGGAGCACAGATACGCAGTATTTT. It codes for CASSQGSGSTDTQYF.

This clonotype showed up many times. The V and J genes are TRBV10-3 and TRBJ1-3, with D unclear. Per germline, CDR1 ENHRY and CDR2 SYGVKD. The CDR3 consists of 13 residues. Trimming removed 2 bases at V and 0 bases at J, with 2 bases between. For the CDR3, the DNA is TGTGCCATCAGTGAGACCTCTGGAAACACCATATATTTT. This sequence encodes CAISETSGNTIYF.

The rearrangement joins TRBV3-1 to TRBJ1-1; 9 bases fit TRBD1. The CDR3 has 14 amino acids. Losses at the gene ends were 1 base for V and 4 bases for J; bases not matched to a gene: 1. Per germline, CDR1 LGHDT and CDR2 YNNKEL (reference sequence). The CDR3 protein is CASSQVQGATEAFF. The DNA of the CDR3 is TGTGCCAGCAGCCAAGTACAGGGGGCCACTGAAGCTTTCTTT.

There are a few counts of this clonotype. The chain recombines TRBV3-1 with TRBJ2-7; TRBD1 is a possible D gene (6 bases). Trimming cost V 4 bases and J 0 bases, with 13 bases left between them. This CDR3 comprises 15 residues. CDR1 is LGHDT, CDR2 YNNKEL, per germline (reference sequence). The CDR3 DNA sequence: TGTGCCAGCAGCCGTACGGTAGGGGGCTCCTACGAGCAGTACTTC. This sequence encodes CASSRTVGGSYEQYF.